This T cell receptor beta chain was documented in a study of blood T cell repertoires in COVID-19. Study-wide background: Nucleic acid was either cDNA or gDNA, and it came from T cells, B-cell-depleted T cells, or PBMCs.

In the authors' workflow: Reference gene primer amplification yielded estimated nucleated cell counts. Method: immunoSEQ multiplex PCR; TCRdb's copy keeps in-frame clones and lacks some. V and J calls and clone size are given by that table; D and trimming were obtained from the DNA. The table shows under 150,000 clones, with roughly 88% occurring only once. Sequencing was carried out using peripheral blood. This receptor was obtained from a man aged 50-60 years with acute or convalescent COVID-19.

CDR3 sequence (DNA): TGTGCCAGCAGCGTAGCGGGAGCTACGGGACAAGAGACCCAGTACTTC. It is translated as CASSVAGATGQETQYF. The chain joins TRBV9 to TRBJ2-5; possibly TRBD2 for D (6 bases). This CDR3 has 16 amino acids. CDR1 is SGDLS, CDR2 YYNGEE, per germline. The germline V and J ends were trimmed by 0 bases and 2 bases, with 14 bases remaining between them.